These 10 T cell receptor beta chains came from one sample sequenced in a study of T cells in Graves' hyperthyroidism and ophthalmopathy. TCR beta CDR3 region amplification was performed from RNA transcripts. With the HTBI primer set, the TCR CDR3 went through a first round of RT-PCR. One entry per CDR3 protein, called by TCRdb with MiXCR from the multiplex PCR reads. The data contain around 610,000 distinct CDR3 sequences, roughly 14% of them singletons. The material sequenced was blood. All receptors come from a woman aged 40 to 50 with Graves' ophthalmopathy.

This chain uses TRBV4-1 with TRBJ2-2, with 7 bases that match TRBD2. Germline CDR1 and CDR2: MGHRA and YSYEKL. J was trimmed by 8 bases and V by 3 bases; bases with no gene match: 12. There are 16 residues in the CDR3. Here the CDR3 DNA reads TGCGCCAGCAGCCAGACCGTATCTGGAGCGGGGGGGGAGCTGTTTTTT. It encodes CASSQTVSGAGGELFF.

This clonotype was recorded many times. This sequence joins TRBV20-1 and TRBJ2-7; D unresolved. The CDR3 contains 15 residues. V lost 1 base to trimming and J lost 1 base, with 14 bases between them. Looked up from germline, CDR1 is DFQATT and CDR2 is SNEGSKA (reference sequence). CDR3 protein: CSARGASGTSYEQYF. The DNA of the CDR3 is TGCAGTGCTAGAGGGGCTTCAGGTACTTCCTACGAGCAGTACTTC.

This clonotype was detected ten times or more. The chain has TRBV28 and TRBJ1-5; no firm D call. The germline V gene encodes CDR1 MDHEN and CDR2 SYDVKM. The CDR3 is 14 amino acids. Trimming took off 6 bases at V and 0 bases at J, with 9 bases between the two ends. The CDR3, as DNA: TGTGCCAGCAGGGAGTATTATAGCAATCAGCCCCAGCATTTT. It codes for CASREYYSNQPQHF.

This clonotype was recorded at least ten times. The rearrangement uses TRBV28 and TRBJ2-7, with TRBD2 as a possible D gene (5 bases). CDR1 MDHEN and CDR2 SYDVKM come from the germline V gene. The CDR3 is made up of 14 amino acids. V lost 3 bases to trimming and J lost 0 bases, with 9 bases between them. CDR3 amino acids: CASSLRVASYEQYF. CDR3 coding DNA: TGTGCCAGCAGTTTGAGGGTAGCCTCCTACGAGCAGTACTTC.

With regard to this clonotype: An end of the junction differs from the germline gene, which may be a read error. V is TRBV6-5 and J is TRBJ2-5, with TRBD1 identical over 10 bases. Germline CDR1 reads MNHEY; CDR2 reads SVGAGI. The length of the CDR3 is 16 residues. CDR3 nucleotide sequence: TGTGCCAACAGTTACTCGAGAGACAGGGGGCAGGGGACCCAGTACTTC. Its translation is CANSYSRDRGQGTQYF.

In this sample, this clonotype turned up many times. The J gene is TRBJ1-5, the V gene TRBV12-3 or TRBV12-4, with TRBD1 matching over 9 bases. The CDR3 spans 14 residues. The V gene end was trimmed by 5 bases and the J gene end by 5 bases; junction bases not matched to a gene: 4. CDR3 DNA sequence: TGTGCCAGCAGTCCCACAGGGGGCCATCAGCCCCAGCATTTT. Translation: CASSPTGGHQPQHF.

The table lists this clonotype with many counts. This chain joins TRBV7-9 and TRBJ1-1; D remains unclear. Germline V gives CDR1 SEHNR, CDR2 FQNEAQ (reference sequence). The CDR3 is made up of 12 amino acids. The V gene lost 3 bases and the J gene lost 8 bases, with 10 bases spanning the gap. This chain's CDR3 is CASSFVQQEAFF. The CDR3 DNA reads as TGTGCCAGCAGCTTTGTGCAGCAAGAAGCTTTCTTT.

This clonotype was counted many times. The chain joins TRBV28 to TRBJ1-5; D is undetermined. The V and J ends lost 8 bases and 0 bases respectively, with 14 bases between them. Per the germline V gene, CDR1 is MDHEN and CDR2 is SYDVKM. This CDR3 contains 15 residues. The DNA of the CDR3 is TGTGCCAGCTTTCCATACCCCTATAGCAATCAGCCCCAGCATTTT. Protein sequence: CASFPYPYSNQPQHF.

The gene calls are TRBV18 and TRBJ2-5, with 10 nucleotides matching TRBD1. In germline, CDR1 is KGHSH, CDR2 LQKENI. The V and J ends lost 5 bases and 2 bases, in that order; junction bases with no gene match: 5. The length of the CDR3 is 15 residues. The CDR3 here is CASSTRTGGQETQYF. In nucleotides, the CDR3 is TGTGCCAGCTCAACGAGGACAGGGGGGCAAGAGACCCAGTACTTC. The variable domain in full, with the rest retrieved from reference TRBV18 and TRBJ2-5, is NAGVMQNPRHLVRRRGQEARLRCSPMKGHSHVYWYRQLPEEGLKFMVYLQKENIIDESGMPKERFSAEFPKEGPSILRIQQVVRGDSAAYFCASSTRTGGQETQYFGPGTRLLVL.

This clonotype was observed many times. A read error may produce the germline difference seen at one junction end. This chain connects TRBV27 to TRBJ1-2; no clear D gene. The germline V gene encodes CDR1 MNHEY and CDR2 SMNVEV (reference sequence). The CDR3 has 11 amino acids. CDR3 sequence (DNA): TGTGCCAGCAGTCAAGGTGGGCCTCCCCTCTTC. This sequence encodes CASSQGGPPLF.